This T cell receptor (beta chain) was sequenced for a study of blood T cells in healthy people across ages (dated by TCRdb to the mid-2010s). Turning to the overall study: In model experiments, template switching captured about one uniquely barcoded TCR beta cDNA molecule for every two T cells. To track age-related changes in TCR beta repertoire diversity, the study relied on deep sequencing normalized with unique cDNA molecular identifiers. Four age groups were formed from the donors: young (average roughly 15 years), middle-aged (around 37), aged (roughly 58) and long-lived (about 80). Donors of different ages were randomly distributed across sequencing lanes to avoid experimental bias. Using the same blood draw, the study looked at two additional independent replicas of 1 million unique cDNA reads for two donors, one aged 18 to 30 and the other aged 80 or older. The research as a whole found: As age increased, observed TCR beta diversity per million T cells dropped in a roughly linear way, and a significant reduction was already evident by age approximately 40. Compared with the aged group, the long-lived group had more naive CD4+ T cells, fewer expanded clones and increased TCR diversity, a pattern suggesting age selection. The CMV infection status of donors was not known, potentially confounding age-related changes in expanded clonotypes. There was a strong correlation between observed TCR beta diversity and the percentage of naive T cells measured by flow cytometry. Estimates of total diversity from one million sequenced T cells were regarded as lower bounds and underestimates. Bulk unsorted PBMC profiling prevented conclusive comparison of naive and antigen-experienced compartments.

Systemically healthy Caucasian individuals from Russia, some 36 in total and aged roughly 6 to 100 years, were included as donors. Approximately 9 milliliters of peripheral blood were collected from each donor into EDTA-treated Vacutainer tubes. Ficoll-Paque density-gradient centrifugation was used to isolate PBMCs, with at least 6 million obtained per sample. Total RNA was extracted from PBMCs with Trizol reagent, with at least 5.5 micrograms obtained per sample. Naive CD45RAhigh/CD27high T cell percentages were measured by flow cytometry on a PBMC aliquot from every donor. Turning to this clonotype: Its antigen remains unidentified. No base-level quality is on record; no much larger clone is a single base apart.

Libraries came from 5' RACE. TCRdb names Illumina HiSeq 2500 as the instrument used. A second PCR of roughly 7 to 11 cycles was performed with a sample-barcoded 5' primer and a J-beta primer mix. Each TCR beta cDNA molecule received a unique molecular identifier from a template-switch 5' adaptor carrying 12 random nucleotides. Each sample yielded at least 2.5 million CDR3-containing paired-end reads. First-strand cDNA synthesis was performed from all RNA using the Mint cDNA synthesis kit, with priming by a TRBC-specific oligonucleotide. Following uracil-DNA glycosylase treatment, all cDNA underwent a first 18-cycle PCR with the universal primers M1SS and BC2_uni_R. As for the original processing: Normalization of each sample was performed by random selection of 1 million high-quality reads, each carrying a distinct molecular identifier. Instead of being binned into consensus sequences, reads with shared molecular identifiers were discarded. MiTCR, set to a Q25 quality threshold and the strictest error-elimination algorithm, was used for CDR3 identification, clonotype clustering and error correction. A nonparametric unseen species model with Euler transformation was used to estimate a lower bound on total TCR beta diversity. TCRdb reprocessing: public reads trimmed at Q25 with fastp, clones called with MiXCR, in-frame beta chains kept. Every entry covers one CDR3 protein and lists the most common genes and DNA from its rows. The V and J calls come from TCRdb's annotation, not from the publication. Across this sample there are 1.4 million or so distinct CDR3 sequences, with under 55% seen only once. Roughly 3.7% of the sample is held by the ten biggest clonotypes.

From the cysteine up to the phenylalanine, the CDR3 has a length of 15 residues. The only DNA kept is the CDR3, 45 bases in frame from the first base. Trimming leaves V shorter by 8 bases and J shorter by 1 base, with the junction holding 9 bases beyond the gene matches. CDR1 and CDR2 are drawn from the germline V gene (reference sequence): DFQATT, SNEGSKA. The chain was built from TRBV20-1 and TRBJ1-5, and 9 bases in between align with TRBD1. The receptor comes from a woman between 18 and 30 years old in good health. Sequencing was done on a sample of blood. The sequence in DNA is TGCAGTCACCGGGACAGGGATTTAAGCAATCAGCCCCAGCATTTT. Its protein is CSHRDRDLSNQPQHF.